Sequencing of this T cell receptor (beta chain) was carried out in a study of yellow fever vaccine responses in identical twins. This clonotype has only a few counts. Antigen: not known. One entry per CDR3 protein, called by TCRdb with MiXCR from the RT-PCR reads. Of about 2,200 distinct CDR3 sequences listed, around 7% are singletons. Study results and limitations: Reportedly, twins' vaccine T cell responses looked partly convergent and partly personalized.

CDR3 length: 15 residues. Germline assignment: CDR1 ENHRY and CDR2 SYGVKD. V was pared by 5 bases and J by 2 bases, with 10 bases between. The rearrangement joins TRBV10-3 to TRBJ2-6, with D possibly being TRBD1 (5 bases). This specimen was T cells from blood (PBMCs), unsorted or a sorted subset (not recorded which), taken roughly 2 years after vaccination. The TCR originated in a woman younger than 30 who received the yellow fever vaccine. CDR3 sequence: CAISYTGAGANVLTF. The CDR3 nucleotides are TGTGCCATCAGTTACACAGGAGCTGGGGCCAACGTCCTGACTTTC.